This T cell receptor beta chain was sequenced for a study of blood T cells in healthy people across ages. This clonotype was observed a few times. Sample donors were healthy Caucasian individuals that came from Russia, aged 6 to 90. This CDR3 has 14 residues. Germline V gives CDR1 MNHNY, CDR2 SVGAGI (reference sequence). V was cut by 5 bases and J by 4 bases, with 14 bases left in between. Together with a sample-barcoded 5' primer, a J-beta primer mix was included in a second PCR lasting roughly 6 to 12 cycles. Through a template-switch adaptor with 12 random nucleotides, each cDNA molecule received a tag. From the 5' RACE reads, TCRdb called clonotypes with MiXCR, one entry per CDR3 protein. The sample includes fewer than 1.5 million distinct CDR3 sequences, approximately 38% of them seen just once.

The receptor was derived from a woman aged 18-30 years in good health. The chain joins TRBV6-6 to TRBJ1-2; no reliable D call. The specimen was blood. The CDR3 DNA reads TGTGCCAGCAGTCGACTAAACCCGGTCTATGGCTACACCTTC. Translation gives CASSRLNPVYGYTF.